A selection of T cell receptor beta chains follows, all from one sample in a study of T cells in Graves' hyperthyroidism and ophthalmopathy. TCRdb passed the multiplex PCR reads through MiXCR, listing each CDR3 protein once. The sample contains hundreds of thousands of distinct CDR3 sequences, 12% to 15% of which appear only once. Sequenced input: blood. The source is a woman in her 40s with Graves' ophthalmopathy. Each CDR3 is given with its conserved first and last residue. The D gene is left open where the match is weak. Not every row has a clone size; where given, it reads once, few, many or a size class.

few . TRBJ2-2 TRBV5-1 TGCGCCAGCAGCTTGGGGTGGACAACGAACACCGGGGAGCTGTTTTTT CASSLGWTTNTGELFF
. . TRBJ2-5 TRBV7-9 TGTGCCAGCAGTCCCGGGGGACACCCAGGAGGAAAAGAGACCCAGTACTTC CASSPGGHPGGKETQYF
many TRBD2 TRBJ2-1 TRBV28 TGTGCCAGCAGCGCCGGGACTAGCCAGCAGTTCTTC CASSAGTSQQFF
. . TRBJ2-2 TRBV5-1 TGTGCCAGCAGCTCCTTACGGGGTTATGCCGGGGAGCTGGTTTTT CASSSLRGYAGELVF
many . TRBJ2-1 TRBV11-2 TGTGCCAGCAGGTTAAAAGGAATAGCTCAATACGGGAATGAGCAGTTCTTC CASRLKGIAQYGNEQFF
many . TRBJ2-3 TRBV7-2 TGTGCCAGCAGCCTCAGTCCCCCAGATACGCAGTATTTT CASSLSPPDTQYF
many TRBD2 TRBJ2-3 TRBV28 TGTGCCAGCAGTTTGGCCGCGGGGGGGGTCACAGATACGCAGTATTTT CASSLAAGGVTDTQYF
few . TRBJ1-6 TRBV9 TGTGCCAGCAGCCTCGGGCCGGGGGGGAGTAATTCACCCCTCCACTTT CASSLGPGGSNSPLHF
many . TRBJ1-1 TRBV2 TGTGCCAGCAGCGCTGACAGTTTGAACACTGAAGCTTTCTTT CASSADSLNTEAFF
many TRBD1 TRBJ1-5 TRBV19 TGTGCCAGTAGTACCCAGGGGGAGAGCAATCAGCCCCAGCATTTT CASSTQGESNQPQHF
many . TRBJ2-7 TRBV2 TGTGCCAGCGGGGAATGGGGAAACTACGAGCAGTACTTC CASGEWGNYEQYF
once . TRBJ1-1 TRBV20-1 TGCAGTGCTAGAGATGCAGGGAAAGGGGGCACTGAAGCTTTCTTT CSARDAGKGGTEAFF
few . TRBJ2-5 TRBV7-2 TGTGCCAGCAGCCCGCAACGGGGGCGAGAGACCCAGTACTTC CASSPQRGRETQYF
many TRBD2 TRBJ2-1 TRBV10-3 TGTGCCATCAGCCAGCGGGGCAGTGACAATGAGCAGTTCTTC CAISQRGSDNEQFF
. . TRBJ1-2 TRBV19 TGTGCCAGTAGTAGTAACGGCTATGGCTACACCTTC CASSSNGYGYTF
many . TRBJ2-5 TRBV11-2 TGTGCCAGCAGCTTAGGAAGGTTCGCTGCGTTCCAAGAGACCCAGTACTTC CASSLGRFAAFQETQYF
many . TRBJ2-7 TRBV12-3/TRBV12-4 TGTGCCAGCGAACTGGAGGCCGACCGGGAGCAGTACTTC CASELEADREQYF
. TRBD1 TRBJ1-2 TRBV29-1 TGCAGCTCGGACAGGGACTATGGCTACACCTTC CSSDRDYGYTF
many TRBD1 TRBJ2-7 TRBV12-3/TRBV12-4 TGTGCCAGCAGTATCGACAGGGGGCGGGAGCAGTACTTC CASSIDRGREQYF
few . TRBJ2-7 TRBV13 TGTGCCAGCAGCTCGGCCCCCTGGAAATCCGGCTACGAGCAGTACTTC CASSSAPWKSGYEQYF
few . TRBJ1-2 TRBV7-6 TGTGCCAGCAGCCTAAACGGACGTGGCTACACCTTC CASSLNGRGYTF
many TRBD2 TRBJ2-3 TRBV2 TGTGCCAGTCACCTAGCGGGAGGAGTAGATACGCAGTATTTT CASHLAGGVDTQYF
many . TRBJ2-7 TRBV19 TGTGCCAGTAGCAAAGCCAGGGGCTACGAGCAGTACTTC CASSKARGYEQYF
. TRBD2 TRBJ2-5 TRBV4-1 TGCGCCAGCAGCCAGTGGACTAGCCAAGAGACCCAGTACTTC CASSQWTSQETQYF
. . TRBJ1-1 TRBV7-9 TGTGCCAGCAGCTTCGGATCGACAGTAAAACAAAATGAAGCTCTCTTT CASSFGSTVKQNEALF
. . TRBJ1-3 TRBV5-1 TGCGCCAGCAGCAGGACAGCCTCTGGAAACACCATATATTTT CASSRTASGNTIYF
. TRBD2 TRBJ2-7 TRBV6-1 TGTGCCAGCAGTGTCTTAGCGGGAGTTGAGCAGTACTTC CASSVLAGVEQYF
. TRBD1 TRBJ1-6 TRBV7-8 TGTGCCAGCAGCTTAGCGACGACAGGGGTAGGATCACCCCTCCACTTT CASSLATTGVGSPLHF
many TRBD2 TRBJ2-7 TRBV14 TGTGCCAGCAGCCCTGGTGCGGGAGGATCCTACGAGCAGTACTTC CASSPGAGGSYEQYF
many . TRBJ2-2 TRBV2 TGTGCCAGCAGTGTCACAACCTCGAACACCGGGGAGCTGTTTTTT CASSVTTSNTGELFF
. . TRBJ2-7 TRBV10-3 TGTGCCATCAGTACAGAGGACTACGAGCAGTACTTC CAISTEDYEQYF
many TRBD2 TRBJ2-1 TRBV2 TGTGCCACCAGGTCAGAGACTAGCGGGAGTAGGAATGAGCAGTTCTTC CATRSETSGSRNEQFF
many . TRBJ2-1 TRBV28 TGTGCCAGCAGTTTAAGGGGGGCGCGGGAGCAGTTCTTC CASSLRGAREQFF
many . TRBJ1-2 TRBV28 TGTGCCAGCAGCCCCCCTGTGGGGAACAGTCAGGATGGCTACACCTTC CASSPPVGNSQDGYTF
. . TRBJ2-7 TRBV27 TGTGCCAGCAGTTTCGGACACCTCTACGAGCAGTACTTC CASSFGHLYEQYF
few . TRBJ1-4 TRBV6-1 TGTGCCAGCAGCTTAAACAGGGAGTCTATCCCCGGAGCTTATGAAAAACTGTTTTTT CASSLNRESIPGAYEKLFF
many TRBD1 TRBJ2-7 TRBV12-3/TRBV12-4 TGTGCCAGCAGCCGGACAGGGCACGAGCAGTACTTC CASSRTGHEQYF